This TCR beta chain is from a study of regulatory T cells in long-lasting Graves disease (dated by TCRdb to 2020 to 2023). Regarding the research as a whole: Antithyroid drugs had been taken for less than 3 months by newly diagnosed Graves' disease patients. Persistent Graves' disease patients were compared with newly diagnosed Graves' disease patients by peripheral blood TCR sequencing and RNA sequencing. The study was registered as a clinical trial and conducted in China. TCR sequencing covered some 13 persistent and around 20 newly diagnosed Graves' disease patients, 33 samples in total.

This clonotype was recorded at least ten times. Its antigen has not been determined. No much larger clonotype is one base removed from it; base qualities were not supplied. Germline trimming: 6 bases from V, 4 bases from J; junction bases outside gene matches: 8. According to the germline V gene, CDR1 reads MDHEN and CDR2 reads SYDVKM. Inclusive of the bounding cysteine and phenylalanine, the CDR3 is 15 residues long. The only DNA kept is the CDR3, 45 bases in frame from the first base. Interpreted using the paper, the time point label stands for: newly diagnosed GD, antithyroid drugs for less than 3 months. RNA was extracted from PBMCs in TRIzol for both TCR sequencing and RNA sequencing. The diagnosis of Graves' disease followed American Thyroid Association guidelines. Patients for the study were recruited at an endocrinology department in Xi'an, China. From each patient, approximately 9.9 milliliters of peripheral blood was collected into an EDTA anticoagulant tube. Ficoll Paque Plus density gradient separation was used to isolate PBMCs, and no further T cell sorting was done. RNA quality was checked with an Agilent 2100 Bioanalyzer and agarose gel, and concentration with a NanoDrop 2000.

The library was obtained by multiplex PCR. Sequencing used an Illumina HiSeq 4000. To build TCR beta libraries, CDR3 regions were amplified by Arm-PCR using iRepertoire HTBI primers. Before sequencing, the PCR products went through gel purification. In the original analysis: A total of 62 TRBV and 14 TRBJ segments were identified across samples and were used for gene usage analysis of CDR3 amino acid clonotypes. COPE and FqMerger were used to merge the filtered high-quality paired reads into contigs. BLAST was used to align contigs to IMGT TRBV, TRBD and TRBJ reference genes, and CDR3 was defined according to IMGT. Highly expanded clones were defined as clonotypes with a frequency above 0.1%. Shannon entropy was used to measure repertoire diversity, and the Gini coefficient was used to measure V-J evenness. Clonotypes shared by more than one individual were considered public. TCRdb's own reprocessing of the public reads used fastp at Q25 and MiXCR and kept productive beta chains. CDR3 protein duplicates are merged, each entry listing the most common genes and DNA. The V and J calls were not made by the authors but by TCRdb's processing. The sample data list roughly 500,000 distinct CDR3 sequences, and roughly 13% of these were observed just once. Roughly 10% of the sample lies in the top ten.

Overall study results and their limits: Compared with newly diagnosed patients, persistent Graves' disease patients had lower TCR Shannon entropy and fewer highly expanded clones, which suggests clonal expansion. Persistent disease showed preferential use of TRBV28, TRBJ1-2 and TRBJ2-5, whereas newly diagnosed disease favored TRBV20-1 and TRBJ2-1. More public clonotypes were shared among persistent patients (approximately 3,000) than among newly diagnosed patients (roughly 1,000). Sequencing and analysis were limited to the TCR beta chain. As a limitation, the authors acknowledged that the small sample size may reduce accuracy. The study examined only peripheral blood because the primary lesion, thyroid tissue, could not be accessed.

In addition, the sample was reused for a study of T cells in Graves' hyperthyroidism and ophthalmopathy. The second study also describes: Stable Graves' hyperthyroidism was defined as no progression to ophthalmopathy during 18 months of follow-up. Hyperthyroidism patients were newly diagnosed, with disease duration under 2 months, and aged 18 to 65 years. Exclusion was applied to patients with uncontrolled infections, other autoimmune diseases, pregnancy or lactation. Diagnoses relied on clinical symptoms, serum thyroxine and TRAb, thyroid ultrasound and orbital computed tomography. The TCR CDR3 was subjected to a first round of RT-PCR using the HTBI primer set and the Qiagen OneStep RT-PCR kit. Most expanded thyroid clonotypes (frequency above 0.001) were also detected in blood, a finding suggesting that blood repertoires may reflect thyroid immune responses. Ophthalmopathy was separated from stable hyperthyroidism by a 13 V-J signature model, with approximately 89% sensitivity and roughly 81% specificity obtained in cross-validation and 80%/75% obtained in testing. In validation, the model predicted progression to ophthalmopathy a median of roughly 6.1 months before onset, with about 71% sensitivity and 72.22% specificity. To identify distinguishing TCR V-J signatures, a discovery cohort of 100 or so patients was used, comprising 40 to 45 with Graves' ophthalmopathy and some 60 with stable Graves' hyperthyroidism. Prospective prediction of ophthalmopathy was tested in an independent validation cohort of 18 to 20 hyperthyroidism patients and roughly 16 patients who later progressed to ophthalmopathy. The 100 or so discovery patients were randomly split 7:3 into training and test sets. In roughly six Graves' hyperthyroidism patients, the study also compared T-cell repertoires from thyroid tissue with T-cell repertoires from blood. After blood sampling, hyperthyroidism patients were treated with methimazole at a starting dose of 30 mg daily, and ophthalmopathy patients were treated with high-dose intravenous methylprednisolone. A second multiplex PCR round built the libraries, followed by size selection and purification. Libraries were sequenced paired-end with 100 bp reads on an Illumina HiSeq2000. SOAPnuke was used to process the raw data, removing reads that contained adapters or uncalled bases, had a mean Phred below 15, or lacked an exact match to the constant primer or identifier. COPE v1.2.5 was used to merge the high-quality paired reads, and each unique nucleotide sequence was defined as a clonotype. MiTCR v1.1 was used to align clonotypes to the IMGT TRBV, TRBD and TRBJ reference segments. Only V-J combinations with frequency above 0.0001, covering about 99% of repertoires, were analysed. The TCS score was defined as the ratio of F50 (clonal expansion) to E x V (chaos), calculated using BLOSUM62-based TCRdist between CDR3 peptides within each V-J. Welch's t-statistics and random forest reduced 514 V-J features to some 14, which were used in a naive Bayes classifier (R e1071). Sample size was not statistically predetermined, and blinding of investigators to group allocation was not performed. According to the paper, TCR Vbeta CDR3 sequencing was carried out on some 130 peripheral blood samples, which came from under 50 ophthalmopathy, around 74 hyperthyroidism and roughly 17 progressor patients.

This receptor was obtained from a man aged 30 to 39 with Graves disease. Donor details come from another sample of the same person, matched by shared clones. The starting material was peripheral blood mononuclear cells (PBMCs), obtained at new diagnosis, from a patient treated with antithyroid drugs. The sequence links TRBV28 to TRBJ1-5; 8 central bases correspond to TRBD1. The CDR3 protein is CASRLGQVFNQPQHF. DNA sequence: TGTGCCAGCAGACTGGGACAGGTGTTTAATCAGCCCCAGCATTTT.